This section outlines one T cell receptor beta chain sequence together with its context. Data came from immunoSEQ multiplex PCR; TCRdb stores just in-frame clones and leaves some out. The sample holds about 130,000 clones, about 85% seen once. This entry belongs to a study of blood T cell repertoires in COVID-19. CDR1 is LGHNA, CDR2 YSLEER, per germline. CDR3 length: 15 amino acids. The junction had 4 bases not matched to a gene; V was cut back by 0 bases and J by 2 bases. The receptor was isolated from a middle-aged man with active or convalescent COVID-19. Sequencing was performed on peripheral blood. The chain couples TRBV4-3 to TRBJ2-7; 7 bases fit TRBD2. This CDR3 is CASSQEPGLTYEQYF. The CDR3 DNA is TGCGCCAGCAGCCAAGAGCCGGGACTAACCTACGAGCAGTACTTC.